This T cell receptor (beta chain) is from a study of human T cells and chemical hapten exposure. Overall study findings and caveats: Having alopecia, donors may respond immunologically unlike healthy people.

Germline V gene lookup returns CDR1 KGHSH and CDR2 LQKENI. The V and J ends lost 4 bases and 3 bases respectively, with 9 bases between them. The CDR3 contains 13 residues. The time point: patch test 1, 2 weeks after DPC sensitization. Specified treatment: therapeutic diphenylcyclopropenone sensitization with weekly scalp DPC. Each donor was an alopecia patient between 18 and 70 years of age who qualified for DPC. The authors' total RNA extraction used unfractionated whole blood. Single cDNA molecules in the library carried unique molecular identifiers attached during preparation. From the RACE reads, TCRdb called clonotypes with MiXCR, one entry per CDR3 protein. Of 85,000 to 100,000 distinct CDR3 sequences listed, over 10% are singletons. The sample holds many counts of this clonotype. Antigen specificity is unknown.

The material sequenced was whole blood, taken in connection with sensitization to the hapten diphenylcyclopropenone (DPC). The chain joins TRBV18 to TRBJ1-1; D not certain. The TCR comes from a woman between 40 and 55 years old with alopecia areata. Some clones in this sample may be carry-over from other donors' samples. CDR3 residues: CASSQGRDTEAFF. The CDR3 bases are TGTGCCAGCTCACAGGGTCGTGACACTGAAGCTTTCTTT.